The sequence of this T cell receptor (beta chain) was determined in a study of CD8 T cells in ankylosing spondylitis. A quantitative 5'-RACE method, one with molecular barcodes, was used to make TCR beta libraries. MiXCR, applied by TCRdb to the 5' RACE reads, yields one record per CDR3 protein. In the table there are 750,000 to 850,000 distinct CDR3 sequences, around 11% of which are singletons. Germline-derived CDR1 and CDR2 are MDHEN and SYDVKM. V shed 4 bases, J shed 3 bases, and the junction held 5 bases outside the gene matches. The CDR3 is 15 amino acids. Study-level results: Past studies reported some motif variants in reactive arthritis synovial fluid and blood. A TCR beta motif made of eight highly homologous variants seemed typical of ankylosing spondylitis blood. Enrichment of disease-linked clones was reportedly significant in matched ankylosing spondylitis synovial fluid. Disease-linked clones proved CD8+ and comparatively uncommon in peripheral blood.

Comments on this clonotype: Its antigen remains unknown.

This chain joins TRBV28 and TRBJ1-4; TRBD1 matches at 7 bases. The TCR comes from a male donor with ankylosing spondylitis. The specimen sequenced was blood, either unsorted or a sorted T cell fraction (not recorded which). Here the CDR3 DNA reads TGTGCCAGCAGTTCACAGGGGCCGGCTAATGAAAAACTGTTTTTT. Encoded protein: CASSSQGPANEKLFF.